The present T cell receptor (beta chain) was sequenced within a study of blood T cells in healthy people across ages. The germline gives CDR1 SGHDN, CDR2 FVKESK. The CDR3 loop spans 14 amino acids. V was pared by 4 bases and J by 3 bases, with 3 bases of the junction left unmatched. Researchers report isolating at least 7 million PBMCs per sample. The authors ran a second PCR of about 7 to 11 cycles using a sample-barcoded 5' primer and a J-beta primer mix. TCRdb itself ran the 5' RACE reads through MiXCR, one entry per CDR3 protein. The profile covers about 770,000 distinct CDR3 sequences, with under 45% appearing a single time and around 18% taken by the ten largest.

The genes are TRBV14 and TRBJ1-1, with TRBD1 identical over 9 bases. The source of this sequence is a man aged 55 to 70 in good health. Specimen: blood. As DNA, the CDR3 is TGTGCCAGCAGCCGGGACAGGGTGGACACTGAAGCTTTCTTT. It translates to CASSRDRVDTEAFF.